This T cell receptor (beta chain) was observed in a study of T cells in Graves' hyperthyroidism and ophthalmopathy. Patients aged 18 to 65 with hyperthyroidism were newly diagnosed, with duration under 2 months. PBMCs were obtained from 10 ml fresh peripheral blood. Study-wide points: Among thyroid clonotypes expanded above 0.001, most also appeared in blood.

This clonotype was recorded at least ten times. Its antigen remains unidentified. TCR beta CDR3 sequences were amplified from RNA transcripts. The study used the HTBI primer set for a first-round RT-PCR of the TCR CDR3. TCRdb re-called the multiplex PCR reads with MiXCR, one entry per CDR3 protein. Among just under 750,000 distinct CDR3 sequences listed, around a third were seen once. The sample was blood. This clonotype was obtained from a middle-aged woman with Graves' hyperthyroidism.

CDR3 residues: CASSERTGGTLAFF. The CDR3 DNA is TGCGCCAGCAGTGAGCGGACAGGTGGTACCCTAGCTTTCTTT. The rearrangement joins TRBV10-2 to TRBJ1-1; 7 bases agree with TRBD1. J gave up 10 bases and V 2 bases, and 10 bases lay outside the gene matches. This CDR3 has 14 amino acids. In germline, CDR1 is WSHSY, CDR2 SAAADI.